Here is one T cell receptor (beta chain) with its context. The antigen is not known. The germline V gene has CDR1 SQVTM and CDR2 ANQGSEA. Unmatched junction bases numbered 2, after V lost 4 bases and J lost 6 bases. This CDR3 region has 12 residues. The sample originates from a study of shared clonotypes between healthy human individuals. Overall study findings and caveats: Sequencing depth was predicted to influence how clonotypes are shared among donors.

Template for every sorted-subset replicate PCR totaled 150 to 250 ng DNA, tens of thousands of T cell genomes. The method was immunoSEQ multiplex PCR; TCRdb's version includes in-frame clones alone and lacks a portion of them. Of hundreds of thousands of clones listed, 60% to 75% are singletons. Donors comprised healthy HIV-negative adults lacking recent acute infections or vaccinations. The sequence derives from a woman aged 25 to 45 in good health. The chain links TRBV29-1 to TRBJ1-5; 8 bases are shared with TRBD1. The specimen sequenced was memory CD4+ T cells sorted from blood. Subset: CD45RA-negative fraction. Here the CDR3 DNA reads TGCAGCGTTGGGGGGACAGGTCAGCCCCAGCATTTT. Protein product: CSVGGTGQPQHF.